This T cell receptor beta chain is drawn from a study of T cells in Graves' hyperthyroidism and ophthalmopathy (dated by TCRdb to about 2019). Background on the whole study: Peripheral blood was collected at initial diagnosis, before any treatment. A discovery cohort of about a hundred patients, about 44 with Graves' ophthalmopathy and about 58 with stable Graves' hyperthyroidism, was used to find distinguishing TCR V-J signatures. An independent validation cohort of 18 to 20 hyperthyroidism patients and some 15 patients who later progressed to ophthalmopathy tested prospective prediction of ophthalmopathy. The 80 to 100 discovery patients were randomly divided into training and test sets at a 7:3 ratio. Thyroid tissue and blood T-cell repertoires from several Graves' hyperthyroidism patients were also compared in the study. Following sampling, methimazole starting at 30 mg daily was given to hyperthyroidism patients, and high-dose intravenous methylprednisolone was given to ophthalmopathy patients. TCR Vbeta CDR3 sequencing of fewer than 150 peripheral blood samples (under 45 ophthalmopathy, around 80 hyperthyroidism and around 17 progressor patients) is reported in the paper. Points the paper makes about the study in general: In validation, the model predicted progression to ophthalmopathy a median of roughly six months before onset, with 65% to 71% sensitivity and 72.22% specificity. Ophthalmopathy was separated from stable hyperthyroidism by a 13 V-J signature model, with 87.88% sensitivity and just over 81% specificity obtained in cross-validation and 80%/75% obtained in testing. No statistical method was used to set the sample size in advance, and investigators knew the group allocation. Most expanded thyroid clonotypes (frequency above 0.001) were also detected in blood, a finding suggesting that blood repertoires may reflect thyroid immune responses.

The TCR beta CDR3 regions were amplified from the RNA transcripts. For the first round of RT-PCR on the TCR CDR3, the HTBI primer set was used together with the Qiagen OneStep RT-PCR kit. The libraries were constructed in a second round of multiplex PCR and then size-selected and purified. Paired-end sequencing of the libraries was performed with 100 bp reads on an Illumina HiSeq2000. The original methods were these. SOAPnuke was used to process the raw data, throwing out any read that contained adapters or uncalled bases, had a mean Phred below 15, or lacked an exact constant-primer or identifier match. High-quality paired reads were merged using COPE v1.2.5, and each unique nucleotide sequence was defined as a clonotype. MiTCR v1.1 was used to align clonotypes to the IMGT TRBV, TRBD and TRBJ reference segments. The analysis included only V-J combinations with a frequency above 0.0001, which together covered more than 99% of the repertoires. The TCS score was defined as the ratio of F50 (clonal expansion) to E x V (chaos), calculated using BLOSUM62-based TCRdist between CDR3 peptides within each V-J. Welch's t-statistics and random forest reduced roughly 540 V-J features to fewer than 15, which were used in a naive Bayes classifier (R e1071). The public reads were run again by TCRdb, first through fastp at Q25 and then through MiXCR, and only productive beta chains were kept. Rows matching on CDR3 protein sequence are summarized as one entry with the most common DNA and genes. Clone size and V and J calls follow TCRdb, not the original study. The sample data list 450,000 to 650,000 distinct CDR3 sequences, and roughly 18% of these were observed just once. The top ten constitute roughly 18% of the sample.

In this sample, this clonotype turned up many times. What this receptor recognizes is not known. One base away there is no much larger clone; base qualities are not given. Ophthalmopathy patients had moderately to severely active disease, with a Clinical Activity Score of 3 or more, a NOSPECS grade of 4 or more, and a disease duration of less than 3 months. Any patient with an uncontrolled infection, another autoimmune disease, pregnancy or lactation was excluded. Diagnoses were based on clinical symptoms, serum thyroxine and TRAb, thyroid ultrasound and orbital computed tomography. PBMCs were separated from approximately 10 ml of fresh peripheral blood using Ficoll-Paque density gradient centrifugation. Trizol reagent was used to extract total RNA, and RNA quality was then checked on an Agilent 2100 Bioanalyzer. Sequenced input: blood. The clonotype comes from a woman aged 18-30 years with Graves' ophthalmopathy.

The nucleotides read TGTGCCAGCAGCGGAGGTGGGAGCCTTGAGCAGTTCTTC. It translates as CASSGGGSLEQFF. The chain couples TRBV9 to TRBJ2-1; matching of 5 bases hints at TRBD2 as the D gene. There are 13 amino acids in the CDR3, from cysteine to phenylalanine inclusive. The entry retains the CDR3 DNA only, 39 bases that are in frame from base 1. The germline V gene supplies CDR1 SGDLS and CDR2 YYNGEE. The junction shows trimming of 3 bases on V and 9 bases on J, plus 13 bases between the germline ends.